The subject of this entry is one TCR beta chain. TCR beta chains were sequenced at survey level with immunoSEQ. Assay used: immunoSEQ multiplex PCR; TCRdb lists only in-frame clones, some missing. This sample yields 45,000 to 55,000 clones, of which 85% to 95% are seen a single time; approximately 11% belongs to the top ten. The CDR3 consists of 16 residues. Germline V gene data show CDR1 as MNHEY and CDR2 as SVGEGT. Trimming took 5 bases from V and 0 from J, leaving 14 bases between them. This TCR was recovered from a man aged 35-49 years with rheumatoid arthritis. Sequencing was performed on PBMCs. The rearrangement joins TRBV6-2 or TRBV6-3 to TRBJ1-5; D is possibly TRBD1 (5 bases). CDR3 in amino acids: CASSLGARNSNQPQHF. The CDR3 DNA follows: TGTGCCAGCAGTCTCGGGGCAAGAAATAGCAATCAGCCCCAGCATTTT.